This T cell receptor beta chain appears in the sequencing data of a study of early T cells in non-severe SARS-CoV-2 infection (dated by TCRdb to 2020 to 2022). About the study as a whole: Bulk RNA from unsorted whole blood was used for TCR sequencing, so alpha and beta chains could not be paired. Results the study describes overall, beyond this receptor: VDJdb matching was skewed toward anti-spike CD8 responses, so virus-specific expansions were likely underestimated and private and CD4 specificities were missed.

The CDR3 has 14 amino acids, counting the end cysteine and phenylalanine. CDR3 DNA only is kept here, 42 bases in frame from base 1. Deletion took 2 bases off V and 4 bases off J, with a span of 9 bases between the germline ends. The library was generated by 5' RACE. Sequencer: NextSeq 500. Unique molecular identifiers were attached to individual cDNA molecules in the TCR library protocol so that sequencing error and PCR bias could be corrected. Both TCR alpha and beta chains were sequenced, and tight co-correlation was observed between alpha and beta sequence abundances in each sample. Turning to the authors' computational methods: Decombinator V4 was used to perform V gene, J gene and CDR3 annotation of TCR sequences. Expanded TCRs were defined as changing significantly between any two time points under a Poisson model with p below 0.0001. TCR abundances were normalised to the total number of TCRs sequenced per sample and expressed as counts per million. MAIT TCRs were defined by TRAV1-2 paired with TRAJ12, TRAJ20 or TRAJ33, and iNKT TCRs by TRAV10 paired with TRAJ18. VDJdb, accessed 1 November 2021, was searched for CMV, EBV and SARS-CoV-2 annotated TCRs, with TCRs annotated for multiple antigens excluded. TCRdb handled the public reads itself, with Q25 trimming in fastp and clone calling in MiXCR, and kept productive beta chains. Every entry covers one CDR3 protein and lists the most common genes and DNA from its rows. The V and J calls and clone size are TCRdb's, not the authors'. For this sample the table gives tens of thousands of distinct CDR3 sequences, of which around 12% were detected only once. Of the sample, less than 3.5% is held by the ten largest clones.

This clonotype was detected only a few times. The clone's antigen remains unknown. No clone much larger than this one lies a single base away; base qualities are absent. This was a case-control study nested in a cohort of healthcare workers in London, UK, who had nasopharyngeal swab PCR tests and blood samples taken every week. Healthcare workers were enrolled in the week of the UK lockdown, from 23 to 31 March 2020, and were followed every week for up to roughly 15 weeks. This clonotype was sampled from an adult who was a healthcare worker with PCR-confirmed SARS-CoV-2 infection or an uninfected control (not recorded which). The rearrangement joined TRBV12-3 or TRBV12-4 to TRBJ1-5, with the identity of the D gene unclear. The material sequenced was whole blood, taken at baseline. The CDR3 region has the sequence CASSLLGRNQPQHF. The DNA sequence is TGTGCCAGCAGTTTACTGGGTCGGAATCAGCCCCAGCATTTT.